This T cell receptor (beta chain) was identified during a study of T-cell reconstitution after alpha-beta-depleted transplantation in children. This clonotype was found a few times. This CDR3 has 13 residues. Germline V lookup: CDR1 SQVTM, CDR2 ANQGSEA. V trimming: 4 bases; J trimming: 8 bases; junction bases outside the gene matches: 8. Using unique molecular identifiers, the investigators prepared the TCRbeta library. Each CDR3 protein is one row after TCRdb ran MiXCR on the PCR reads. The repertoire holds some 490,000 distinct CDR3 sequences, with around an eighth as singletons. The origin of this receptor is a human donor who donated a stem cell graft to a child with combined immunodeficiency. The rearrangement links TRBV29-1 to TRBJ1-2; 9 positions agree with TRBD1. The material was PBMCs from the stem cell graft donor, obtained from the stem cell graft. CDR3 amino acids: CSVGWTGEGGYTF. The CDR3 DNA reads as TGCAGCGTTGGTTGGACAGGGGAGGGCGGCTACACCTTC.